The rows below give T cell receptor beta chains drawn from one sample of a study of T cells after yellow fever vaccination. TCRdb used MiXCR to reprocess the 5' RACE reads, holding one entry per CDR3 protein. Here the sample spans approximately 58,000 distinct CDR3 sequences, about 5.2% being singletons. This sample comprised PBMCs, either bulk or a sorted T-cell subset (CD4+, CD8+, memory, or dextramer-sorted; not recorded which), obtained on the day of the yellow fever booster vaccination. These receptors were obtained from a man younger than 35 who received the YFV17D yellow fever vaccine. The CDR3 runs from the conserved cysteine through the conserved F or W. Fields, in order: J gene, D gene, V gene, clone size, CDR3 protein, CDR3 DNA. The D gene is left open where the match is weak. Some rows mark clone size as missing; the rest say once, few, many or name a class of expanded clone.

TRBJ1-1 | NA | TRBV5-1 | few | CASSPLPLEGIGTEAFF | TGCGCCAGCAGCCCACTCCCCTTAGAGGGGATTGGCACTGAAGCTTTCTTT
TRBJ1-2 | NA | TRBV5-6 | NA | CASSPRRVWVSAGYTF | TGTGCCAGCAGCCCACGACGGGTCTGGGTATCTGCGGGCTACACCTTC
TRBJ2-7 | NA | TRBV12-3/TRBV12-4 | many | CASSNYGGLSYEQYF | TGTGCCAGCAGTAACTACGGGGGTCTCTCCTACGAGCAGTACTTC
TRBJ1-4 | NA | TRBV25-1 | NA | CASSESGGGEKLFF | TGTGCCAGCAGTGAATCCGGGGGTGGTGAAAAACTGTTTTTT
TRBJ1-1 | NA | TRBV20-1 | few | CSARSTGKTEAFF | TGCAGTGCTAGATCTACAGGGAAAACTGAAGCTTTCTTT
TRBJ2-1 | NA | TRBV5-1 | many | CASSLGWDNSYNEQFF | TGCGCCAGCAGCTTGGGGTGGGACAACTCCTACAATGAGCAGTTCTTC
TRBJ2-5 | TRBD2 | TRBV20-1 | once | CSAPPAGEQETEYF | TGCAGTGCCCCCCCAGCGGGGGAGCAAGAGACCGAGTACTTC
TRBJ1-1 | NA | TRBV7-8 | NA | CASSLETAEAFF | TGTGCCAGCAGCTTAGAAACCGCTGAAGCTTTCTTT
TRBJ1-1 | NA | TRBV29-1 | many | CSVVGGDIGAEAFF | TGCAGCGTTGTAGGGGGGGACATTGGCGCTGAAGCTTTCTTT
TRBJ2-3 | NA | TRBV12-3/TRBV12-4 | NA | CASGPLGSVDTQYF | TGTGCCAGCGGGCCGTTAGGCTCCGTAGATACGCAGTATTTT
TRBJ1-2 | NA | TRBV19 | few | CASKGAGNYGYTF | TGTGCCAGTAAAGGTGCAGGGAACTATGGCTACACCTTC